The entry below gives a single TCR beta chain sequence along with its context. This entry belongs to a study of blood T cell repertoires in COVID-19. Study overall: The samples span acute and convalescent COVID-19 from the United States, Italy and Spain. The analysed material was cDNA or gDNA that came from T cells, B-cell-depleted T cells, or PBMCs.

Trimming removed 4 bases from V and 3 bases from J, with 6 bases in between. The CDR3 spans 12 residues. Germline V gives CDR1 SGHNT, CDR2 YYREEE (reference sequence). Per the study methods: Scientists estimated how many nucleated cells there were by amplifying reference gene primers. Method: immunoSEQ multiplex PCR; TCRdb's copy keeps in-frame clones and lacks some. Clone size and V and J calls were adopted from that table, with D and trimming inferred from the DNA. The sample carries roughly 80,000 clones, 90% to 95% recorded once. Material for sequencing was peripheral blood. The rearrangement joins TRBV5-4 to TRBJ2-3; possibly TRBD2 for D (5 bases). This sequence was found in a man between 60 and 75 years old with acute or convalescent COVID-19. CDR3 in amino acids: CASSGLTDTQYF. As DNA, the CDR3 is TGTGCCAGCAGCGGACTTACAGATACGCAGTATTTT.